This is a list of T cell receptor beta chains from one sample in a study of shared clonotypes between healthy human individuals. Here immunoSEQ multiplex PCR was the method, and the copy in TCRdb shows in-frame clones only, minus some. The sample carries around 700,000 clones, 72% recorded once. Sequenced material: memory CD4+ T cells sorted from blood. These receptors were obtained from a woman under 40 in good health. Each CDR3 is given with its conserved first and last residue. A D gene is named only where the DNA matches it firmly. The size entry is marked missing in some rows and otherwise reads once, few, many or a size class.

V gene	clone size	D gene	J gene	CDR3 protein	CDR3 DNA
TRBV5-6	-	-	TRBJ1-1	CASSPLGRTIAEAFF	TGTGCCAGCAGCCCACTAGGCAGGACGATTGCTGAAGCTTTCTTT
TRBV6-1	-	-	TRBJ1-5	CASWGAFGQPQHF	TGTGCCAGCTGGGGGGCGTTCGGGCAGCCCCAGCATTTT
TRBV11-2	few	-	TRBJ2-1	CASSLAGNEQFF	TGTGCCAGCAGCTTAGCAGGGAATGAGCAGTTCTTC
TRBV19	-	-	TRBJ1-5	CASSMTTGEQPQHF	TGTGCCAGTAGTATGACAACAGGTGAACAGCCCCAGCATTTT
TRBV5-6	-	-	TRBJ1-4	CASSSPRERREKLFF	TGTGCCAGCAGCTCCCCCAGGGAGAGACGCGAAAAACTGTTTTTT
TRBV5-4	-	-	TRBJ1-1	CASSLAAGPYTEAFF	TGTGCCAGCAGCTTGGCCGCGGGGCCCTACACTGAAGCTTTCTTT
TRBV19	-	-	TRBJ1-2	CGVFDYGYTF	TGTGGAGTTTTTGACTATGGCTACACCTTC
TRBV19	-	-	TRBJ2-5	CASSTYGAQGETQYF	TGTGCCAGTAGTACATATGGGGCTCAGGGAGAGACCCAGTACTTC
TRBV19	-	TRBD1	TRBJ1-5	CASSFGTGPQPQHF	TGTGCCAGTAGTTTTGGGACAGGCCCTCAGCCCCAGCATTTT
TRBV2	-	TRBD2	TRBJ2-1	CATTSGYNEQFF	TGTGCCACCACTAGCGGCTACAATGAGCAGTTCTTC
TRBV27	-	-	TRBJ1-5	CASSLLPGGAPRPQHF	TGTGCCAGCAGTTTATTACCCGGGGGTGCCCCACGGCCCCAGCATTTT
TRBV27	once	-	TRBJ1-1	CASSSPRSNTEAFF	TGTGCCAGCAGTTCCCCCAGATCCAACACTGAAGCTTTCTTT
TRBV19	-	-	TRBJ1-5	CASIGGRGNQPQHF	TGTGCCAGTATCGGCGGGCGAGGCAATCAGCCCCAGCATTTT
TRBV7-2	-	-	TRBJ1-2	CASSLQEDYGYTF	TGTGCCAGCAGCTTGCAGGAAGACTATGGCTACACCTTC
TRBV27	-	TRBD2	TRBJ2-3	CASSSGTRTDTQYF	TGTGCCAGCAGTTCCGGGACTAGAACAGATACGCAGTATTTT
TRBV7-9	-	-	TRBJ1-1	CASSLSTGINTEAFF	TGTGCCAGCAGCTTGTCAACGGGGATTAACACTGAAGCTTTCTTT
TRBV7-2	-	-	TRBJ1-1	CASSTQGGGVTEAFF	TGTGCCAGCAGCACACAAGGAGGAGGGGTCACTGAAGCTTTCTTT
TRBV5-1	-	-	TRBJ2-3	CASSLGRDRTDTQYF	TGCGCCAGCAGCTTGGGGCGGGATCGGACAGATACGCAGTATTTT
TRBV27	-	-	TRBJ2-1	CASASTGNEQFF	TGTGCCAGTGCATCCACGGGAAATGAGCAGTTCTTC
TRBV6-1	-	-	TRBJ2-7	CASTPNGPYEQYF	TGTGCCAGCACCCCTAACGGTCCCTACGAGCAGTACTTC
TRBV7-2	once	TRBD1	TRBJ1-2	CASSLSGPGQGASGGYTF	TGTGCCAGCAGCTTATCGGGCCCGGGACAGGGGGCATCGGGAGGCTACACCTTC
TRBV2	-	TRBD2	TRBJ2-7	CASSEGLAGVGEQYF	TGTGCCAGCAGTGAAGGGTTAGCGGGAGTGGGCGAGCAGTACTTC
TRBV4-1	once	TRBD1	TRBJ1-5	CASSQGQGGNQPQHF	TGCGCCAGCAGCCAAGGACAGGGAGGAAATCAGCCCCAGCATTTT
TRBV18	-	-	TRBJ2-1	CASSQGRNSYNEQFF	TGTGCCAGCTCGCAGGGGAGAAACTCCTACAATGAGCAGTTCTTC
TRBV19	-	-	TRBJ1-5	CASSIAGGGNQPQHF	TGTGCCAGTAGTATTGCTGGGGGCGGTAATCAGCCCCAGCATTTT
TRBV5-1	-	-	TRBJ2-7	CASRAGTTSYEQYF	TGCGCCAGCAGGGCCGGGACCACCTCCTACGAGCAGTACTTC
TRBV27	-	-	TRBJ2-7	CASLGPYEQYF	TGTGCCAGCTTAGGGCCCTACGAGCAGTACTTC
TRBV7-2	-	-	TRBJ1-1	CASSLQRDTEAFF	TGTGCCAGCAGCCTACAAAGAGACACTGAAGCTTTCTTT
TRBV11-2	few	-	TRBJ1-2	CASSRVRGYTF	TGTGCCAGCAGCAGGGTGCGGGGCTACACCTTC
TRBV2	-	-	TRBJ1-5	CASSEGAGLSNQPQHF	TGTGCCAGCAGTGAAGGGGCCGGGCTTAGCAATCAGCCCCAGCATTTT
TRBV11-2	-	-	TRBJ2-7	CASSPVNYEQYF	TGTGCCAGCAGCCCGGTGAACTACGAGCAGTACTTC
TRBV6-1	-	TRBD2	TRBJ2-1	CASSDALAGLSYNEQFF	TGTGCCAGCAGTGATGCATTAGCGGGGCTCTCCTACAATGAGCAGTTCTTC
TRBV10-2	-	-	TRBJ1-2	CASSGRRGSDGYTF	TGCGCCAGCAGCGGAAGGCGTGGGTCCGATGGCTACACCTTC
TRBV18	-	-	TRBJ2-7	CASSPPGQDNYEQYF	TGTGCCAGCTCACCGCCGGGGCAGGATAATTACGAGCAGTACTTC
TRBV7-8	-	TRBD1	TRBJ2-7	CASSMDRNYEQYF	TGTGCCAGCAGTATGGACAGGAACTACGAGCAGTACTTC
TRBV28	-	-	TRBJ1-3	CASSSAGNTIYF	TGTGCCAGCAGTTCGGCTGGAAACACCATATATTTT
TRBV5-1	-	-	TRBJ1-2	CASSFLDDTHGYTF	TGCGCCAGCAGCTTCCTTGATGACACCCATGGCTACACCTTC
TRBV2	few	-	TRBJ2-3	CASSEARATSTDTQYF	TGTGCCAGCAGTGAAGCGAGGGCTACATCCACAGATACGCAGTATTTT
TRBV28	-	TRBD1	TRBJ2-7	CASRALTGATPIEQYF	TGTGCCAGCAGGGCCCTGACAGGGGCGACACCAATCGAGCAGTACTTC
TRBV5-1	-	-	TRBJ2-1	CASSLTPRAYNEQFF	TGCGCCAGCAGCTTGACCCCTCGAGCTTACAATGAGCAGTTCTTC
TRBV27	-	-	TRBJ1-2	CASSFKGANYGYTF	TGTGCCAGCAGTTTTAAGGGAGCTAACTATGGCTACACCTTC
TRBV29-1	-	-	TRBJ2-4	CSVVERPGIQYF	TGCAGCGTTGTTGAGCGCCCGGGCATTCAGTACTTC
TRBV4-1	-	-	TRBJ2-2	CASSQPAGKVTGELFF	TGCGCCAGCAGCCAACCGGCGGGAAAGGTTACCGGGGAGCTGTTTTTT
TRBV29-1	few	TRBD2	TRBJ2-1	CSVEVSGGGNNEQFF	TGCAGCGTTGAAGTATCCGGGGGGGGAAACAATGAGCAGTTCTTC
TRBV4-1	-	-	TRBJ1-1	CASSTPVRYTEAFF	TGCGCCAGCAGCACGCCCGTTCGCTACACTGAAGCTTTCTTT
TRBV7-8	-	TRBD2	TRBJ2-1	CASSPSGRTYNEQFF	TGTGCCAGCAGTCCGAGCGGGAGAACCTACAATGAGCAGTTCTTC
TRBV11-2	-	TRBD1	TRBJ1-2	CASSHYRDRSDGYTF	TGTGCCAGCAGCCATTACCGGGACAGGTCCGATGGCTACACCTTC
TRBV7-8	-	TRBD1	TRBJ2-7	CASSSTDRGWDEQYF	TGTGCCAGCAGCTCTACCGACAGGGGGTGGGACGAGCAGTACTTC
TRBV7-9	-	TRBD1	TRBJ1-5	CASSLTGGWRNQPQHF	TGTGCCAGCAGCTTAACAGGGGGCTGGCGCAATCAGCCCCAGCATTTT
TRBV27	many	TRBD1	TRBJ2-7	CASSPQQGAFFNEQYF	TGTGCCAGCAGTCCCCAACAGGGGGCATTCTTCAACGAGCAGTACTTC
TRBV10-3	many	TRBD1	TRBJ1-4	CAISEQQQGAGEKLFF	TGTGCCATCAGTGAGCAGCAACAGGGGGCGGGTGAAAAACTGTTTTTT
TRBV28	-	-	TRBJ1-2	CASFSSGARGYGYTF	TGTGCCAGCTTTTCATCCGGGGCCCGGGGCTATGGCTACACCTTC
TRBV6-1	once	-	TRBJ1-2	CASSVQGRVTLYGYTF	TGTGCCAGCAGTGTGCAAGGCAGGGTCACGCTGTATGGCTACACCTTC